The next 13 T cell receptor beta chains were all read from a single sample in a study of CD8 T cells in ankylosing spondylitis. TCRdb re-called the 5' RACE reads with MiXCR, one entry per CDR3 protein. The table includes roughly 180,000 distinct CDR3 sequences, over 10% detected once. Sequenced: blood, either unsorted or a sorted T cell fraction (not recorded which). The receptors here all came from a male donor with ankylosing spondylitis or in good health (not recorded which).

The chain uses TRBV11-2 and TRBJ2-1, with D unclear. The CDR3 sequence is 15 residues long. V lost 2 bases to trimming and J lost 0 bases, with 8 bases between them. The V gene's germline CDR1 is SGHAT and CDR2 FQNNGV. CDR3: CASSLTAASYNEQFF. CDR3 bases: TGTGCCAGCAGCTTAACTGCGGCCTCCTACAATGAGCAGTTCTTC.

This clonotype has more than one count but fewer than ten. This chain links TRBV7-8 with TRBJ2-6; no definite D call. The V end lost 5 bases, the J end lost 12 bases, and 14 bases lay between the germline ends. This CDR3 comprises 13 residues. Germline V lookup: CDR1 SGHVS, CDR2 FQNEAQ. CDR3 DNA sequence: TGTGCCAGCAGCCCTGGTTCAGCTTCCGTCCTGACTTTC. It codes for CASSPGSASVLTF.

The chain joins TRBV7-9 to TRBJ1-3; D is ambiguous. This CDR3 spans 16 amino acids. Germline V gene lookup returns CDR1 SEHNR and CDR2 FQNEAQ (reference sequence). Trimming stripped 1 base from V and 4 bases from J, with 14 bases between. The DNA of the CDR3 is TGTGCCAGCAGCTTAGTTCGGGGAGAGGAAGGAAACACCATATATTTT. Protein: CASSLVRGEEGNTIYF.

This clonotype occurred a few times. The CDR3 loop is CASLRTGSGETQYF. The DNA for the CDR3 is TGTGCCAGCCTCCGGACAGGCTCGGGAGAGACCCAGTACTTC. The chain joins TRBV18 to TRBJ2-5, with 7 bases aligning to TRBD1. This CDR3 contains 14 residues. Germline CDR1 and CDR2: KGHSH and LQKENI. V shed 8 bases and J 4 bases; nucleotides not matched to a gene: 10.

This clonotype was recorded a few times. This chain links TRBV7-9 with TRBJ1-5; D perhaps matches TRBD1 (6 bases). This CDR3 is 17 amino acids long. V gave up 2 bases and J gave up 0 bases, with 14 bases separating them. Germline values: CDR1 SEHNR, CDR2 FQNEAQ (reference sequence). The CDR3 coding sequence is TGTGCCAGCAGCTTAAGGGGGGGGCCGTATAGCAATCAGCCCCAGCATTTT. Encoded protein: CASSLRGGPYSNQPQHF.

The gene calls are TRBV24-1 and TRBJ2-3, with no clear D. The CDR3 is 15 amino acids. Trimming took 4 bases from V and 0 from J, leaving 10 bases between them. Germline CDR1 KGHDR, CDR2 SFDVKD. This chain's CDR3 is CATSEGISSTDTQYF. CDR3 sequence (DNA): TGTGCCACCAGTGAGGGGATTTCTAGCACAGATACGCAGTATTTT.

This clonotype was counted once. The chain carries TRBV7-9 and TRBJ1-2; D is uncertain. Between the trimmed V and J ends, which lost 5 bases and 8 bases, there was a span of 9 bases. The CDR3 has 11 amino acids. The V gene's germline CDR1 is SEHNR and CDR2 FQNEAQ (reference sequence). The CDR3 DNA is TGTGCCAGCAGCCCCTACCCAGGCTACACCTTC. This sequence encodes CASSPYPGYTF.

The sample holds a few counts of this clonotype. The CDR3 nucleotides are TGTGCCACCAGCAGACACGGGGTCTCTGGGGCCAACGTCCTGACTTTC. Residues: CATSRHGVSGANVLTF. The rearrangement joins TRBV15 to TRBJ2-6; TRBD2 might be the D (5 bases). The V gene's germline CDR1 is LNHNV and CDR2 YYDKDF (reference sequence). CDR3 length: 16 amino acids. V was shortened by 2 bases and J by 0 bases, with 8 bases between the two germline ends.

The chain recombines TRBV6-4 with TRBJ2-7, with TRBD2 matching 7 bases. In germline, CDR1 is MRHNA, CDR2 SNTAGT. The J segment lost 2 bases and the V segment lost 3 bases, leaving 10 bases of the junction unmatched. CDR3 size: 16 residues. The CDR3 loop reads CASSESYSGTAYEQYF. In nucleotides, the CDR3 is TGTGCCAGCAGTGAATCGTACAGCGGGACCGCCTACGAGCAGTACTTC.

This clonotype showed up many times. The chain recombines TRBV5-1 with TRBJ1-1, with D possibly matching TRBD1 (6 bases). Germline assignment: CDR1 SGHRS and CDR2 YFSETQ. This CDR3 has 14 residues. V was pared by 4 bases and J by 0 bases, with 10 bases between. CDR3 sequence (DNA): TGCGCCAGCAGCCCCCAGGGGTTGAACACTGAAGCTTTCTTT. As protein: CASSPQGLNTEAFF.

Only a few counts were recorded for this clonotype. V is TRBV9 and J is TRBJ2-5; the match to TRBD2 covers 10 bases. After removal of 2 bases from V and 5 bases from J, the junction contained 6 bases not matched to a gene. This CDR3 has 15 amino acids. Germline V gene lookup returns CDR1 SGDLS and CDR2 YYNGEE. CDR3 nucleotide sequence: TGTGCCAGCAGCGTCGGACTAGCGGTAACGGAGACCCAGTACTTC. This sequence encodes CASSVGLAVTETQYF.

This clonotype was detected only a few times. DNA of the CDR3: TGTGCCAGCAGTGAAGCCTCTGGGGCCAACGTCCTGACTTTC. It translates to CASSEASGANVLTF. This sequence joins TRBV6-1 and TRBJ2-6; D gene ambiguous. CDR1 MNHNS and CDR2 SASEGT come from the germline V gene. Trimming stripped 0 bases from V and 0 bases from J, with 0 bases between. This CDR3 region has 14 residues.

V and J are TRBV12-3 or TRBV12-4 and TRBJ2-7; D gene unclear. Trimming pared 4 bases from V and 5 bases from J, leaving 12 bases between. The CDR3 contains 13 residues. CDR3: CASSSLVGNEQYF. DNA of the CDR3: TGTGCCAGCAGTTCGCTGGTGGGCAACGAGCAGTACTTC.